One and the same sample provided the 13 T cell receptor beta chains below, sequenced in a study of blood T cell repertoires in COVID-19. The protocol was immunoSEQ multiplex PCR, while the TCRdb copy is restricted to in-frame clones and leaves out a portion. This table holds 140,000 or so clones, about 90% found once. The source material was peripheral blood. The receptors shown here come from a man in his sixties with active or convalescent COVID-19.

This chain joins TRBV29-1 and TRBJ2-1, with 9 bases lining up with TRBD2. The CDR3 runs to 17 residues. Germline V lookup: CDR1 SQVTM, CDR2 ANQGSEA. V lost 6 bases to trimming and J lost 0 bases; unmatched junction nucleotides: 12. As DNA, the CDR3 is TGCAGCGTCATAGCGGGAGTATCGTCTAGCTCCTACAATGAGCAGTTCTTC. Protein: CSVIAGVSSSSYNEQFF.

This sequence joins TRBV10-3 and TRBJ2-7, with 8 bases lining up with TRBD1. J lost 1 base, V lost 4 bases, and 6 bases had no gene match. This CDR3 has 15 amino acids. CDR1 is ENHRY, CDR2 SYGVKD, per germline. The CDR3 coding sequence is TGTGCCATCAGTGCTCGACAGGGGATATCCTACGAGCAGTACTTC. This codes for CAISARQGISYEQYF.

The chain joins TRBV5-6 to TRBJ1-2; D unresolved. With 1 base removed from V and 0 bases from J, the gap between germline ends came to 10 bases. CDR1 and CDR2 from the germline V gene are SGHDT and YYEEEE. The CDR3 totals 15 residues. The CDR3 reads CASSLSFTANYGYTF. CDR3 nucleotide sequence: TGTGCCAGCAGCTTGTCGTTTACAGCTAACTATGGCTACACCTTC.

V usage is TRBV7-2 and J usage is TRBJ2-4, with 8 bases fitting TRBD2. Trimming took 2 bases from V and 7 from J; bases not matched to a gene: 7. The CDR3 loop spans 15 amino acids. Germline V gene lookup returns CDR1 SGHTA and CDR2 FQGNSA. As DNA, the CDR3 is TGTGCCAGCAGCTTAACGTCCCGGGAGGGTAACATTCAGTACTTC. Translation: CASSLTSREGNIQYF.

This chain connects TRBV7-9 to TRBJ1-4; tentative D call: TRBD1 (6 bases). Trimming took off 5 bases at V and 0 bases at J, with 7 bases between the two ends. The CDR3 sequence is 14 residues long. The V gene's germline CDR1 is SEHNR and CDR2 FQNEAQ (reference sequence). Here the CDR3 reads CASSRTATNEKLFF. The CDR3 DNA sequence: TGTGCCAGCAGCAGGACAGCAACTAATGAAAAACTGTTTTTT. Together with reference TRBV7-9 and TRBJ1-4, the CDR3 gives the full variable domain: DTGVSQNPRHKITKRGQNVTFRCDPISEHNRLYWYRQTLGQGPEFLTYFQNEAQLEKSRLLSDRFSAERPKGSFSTLEIQRTEQGDSAMYLCASSRTATNEKLFFGSGTQLSVL.

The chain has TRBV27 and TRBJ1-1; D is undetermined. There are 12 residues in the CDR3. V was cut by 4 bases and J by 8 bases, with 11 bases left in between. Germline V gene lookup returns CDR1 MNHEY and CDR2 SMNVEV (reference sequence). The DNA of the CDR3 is TGTGCCAGCAGTTCGGACGGGGTAGAAGCTTTCTTT. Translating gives CASSSDGVEAFF.

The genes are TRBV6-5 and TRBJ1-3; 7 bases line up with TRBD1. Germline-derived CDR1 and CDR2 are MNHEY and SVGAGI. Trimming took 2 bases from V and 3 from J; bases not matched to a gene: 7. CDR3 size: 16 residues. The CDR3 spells CASSYPQGVGGNTIYF. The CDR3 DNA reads TGTGCCAGCAGTTACCCCCAGGGGGTTGGTGGAAACACCATATATTTT.

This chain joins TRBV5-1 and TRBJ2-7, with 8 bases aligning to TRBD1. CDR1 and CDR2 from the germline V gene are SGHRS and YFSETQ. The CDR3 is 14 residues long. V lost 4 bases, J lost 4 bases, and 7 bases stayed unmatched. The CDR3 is CASSIGQGLYEQYF. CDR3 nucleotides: TGCGCCAGCAGCATCGGACAGGGATTATACGAGCAGTACTTC. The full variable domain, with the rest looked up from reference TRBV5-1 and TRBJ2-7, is KAGVTQTPRYLIKTRGQQVTLSCSPISGHRSVSWYQQTPGQGLQFLFEYFSETQRNKGNFPGRFSGRQFSNSRSEMNVSTLELGDSALYLCASSIGQGLYEQYFGPGTRLTVT.

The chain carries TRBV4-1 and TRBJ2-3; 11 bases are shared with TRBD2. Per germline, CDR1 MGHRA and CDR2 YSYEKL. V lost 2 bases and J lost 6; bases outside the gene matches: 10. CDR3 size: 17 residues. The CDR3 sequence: CASSQYTSGSSKDTQYF. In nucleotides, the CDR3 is TGCGCCAGCAGCCAATACACTAGCGGGAGCTCTAAGGATACGCAGTATTTT.

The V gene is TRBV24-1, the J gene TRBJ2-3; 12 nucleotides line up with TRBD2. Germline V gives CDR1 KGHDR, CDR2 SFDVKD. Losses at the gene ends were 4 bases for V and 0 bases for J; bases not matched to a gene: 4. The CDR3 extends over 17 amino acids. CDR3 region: CATSETGTSGSTDTQYF. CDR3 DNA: TGTGCCACCAGTGAAACCGGGACTAGCGGGAGCACAGATACGCAGTATTTT.

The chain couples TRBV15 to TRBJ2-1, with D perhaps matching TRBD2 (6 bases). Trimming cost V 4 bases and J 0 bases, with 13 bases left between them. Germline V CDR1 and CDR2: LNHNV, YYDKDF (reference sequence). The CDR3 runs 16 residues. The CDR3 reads CATSTPGGSSYNEQFF. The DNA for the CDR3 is TGTGCCACCAGCACCCCCGGAGGGAGCTCCTACAATGAGCAGTTCTTC. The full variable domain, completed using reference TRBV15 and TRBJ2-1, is DAMVIQNPRYQVTQFGKPVTLSCSQTLNHNVMYWYQQKSSQAPKLLFHYYDKDFNNEADTPDNFQSRRPNTSFCFLDIRSPGLGDTAMYLCATSTPGGSSYNEQFFGPGTRLTVL.

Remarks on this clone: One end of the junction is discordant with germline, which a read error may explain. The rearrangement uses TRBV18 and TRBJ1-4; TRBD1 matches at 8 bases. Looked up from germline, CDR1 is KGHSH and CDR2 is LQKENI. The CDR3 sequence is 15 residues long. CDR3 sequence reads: CASSPRTGRDEKLFF. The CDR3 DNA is TGTGCCAGCTCCCCACGGACAGGGAGGGATGAAAAACTGTTTTTT.

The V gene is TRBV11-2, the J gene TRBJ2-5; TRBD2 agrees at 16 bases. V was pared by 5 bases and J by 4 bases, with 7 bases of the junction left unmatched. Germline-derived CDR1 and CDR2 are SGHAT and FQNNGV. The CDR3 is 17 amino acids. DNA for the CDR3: TGTGCCAGCAGCGTTGGGACTAGCGGGAGGGGGGGAGAGACCCAGTACTTC. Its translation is CASSVGTSGRGGETQYF. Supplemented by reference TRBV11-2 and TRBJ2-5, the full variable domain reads EAGVAQSPRYKIIEKRQSVAFWCNPISGHATLYWYQQILGQGPKLLIQFQNNGVVDDSQLPKDRFSAERLKGVDSTLKIQPAKLEDSAVYLCASSVGTSGRGGETQYFGPGTRLLVL.